The 27 T cell receptor beta chains presented below share a single source sample, sequenced in a study of Ad26.COV2.S vaccination and SARS-CoV-2 variants. The protocol was immunoSEQ multiplex PCR, while the TCRdb copy is restricted to in-frame clones and leaves out a portion. The sample holds approximately 250,000 clones; roughly 89% are singletons and the top ten take just under 3%. The treatment here: some 20 received Ad26.COV2.S at low or high dose, single or two shots; about 5 received placebo; per-sample allocation not given. On day 63 after the first injection, vaccine and placebo recipients gave samples. Here the sequenced sample was peripheral blood, taken in a trial of Ad26.COV2.S vaccine versus placebo. Source of these receptors: a person between 18 and 59 years old who received the Ad26.COV2.S COVID-19 vaccine or a placebo.

Remarks on this clone: One end of the junction does not line up with germline, which may come from a read error. This chain uses TRBV7-7 with TRBJ2-1; 8 bases map to TRBD2. This CDR3 comprises 15 residues. Per germline, CDR1 SSHAT and CDR2 FNYEAQ (reference sequence). In DNA form, the CDR3 reads TGTGCTAGCAGCATCAGCGGGAGCTCCTACAATGAGCAGTTCTTC. Translation: CASSISGSSYNEQFF. Complete variable domain (other parts from reference TRBV7-7 and TRBJ2-1): GAGVSQSPRYKVTKRGQDVTLRCDPISSHATLYWYQQALGQGPEFLTYFNYEAQPDKSGLPSDRFSAERPEGSISTLTIQRTEQRDSAMYRCASSISGSSYNEQFFGPGTRLTVL.

The chain uses TRBV12-5 and TRBJ1-3; the D is unclear. Germline CDR1 and CDR2: LGHNT and FRNRAP. V was pared by 6 bases and J by 0 bases, with 3 bases between. The CDR3 extends over 12 amino acids. The CDR3 is CASGPSGNTIYF. Written as DNA, the CDR3 is TGTGCTAGTGGCCCCTCTGGAAACACCATATATTTT.

The V call is TRBV5-5, the J call TRBJ2-7; a possible D gene is TRBD2 (5 bases). Per germline, CDR1 SGHKS and CDR2 YYEKEE (reference sequence). Trimming left V 1 base short and J 4 bases short, with 6 bases between. The CDR3 consists of 12 residues. The CDR3 spells CASSLTGYEQYV. In nucleotides, the CDR3 is TGTGCCAGCAGCTTGACGGGGTACGAGCAGTACGTC.

The chain employs TRBV6-5 and TRBJ2-3; D possibly corresponds to TRBD1 (5 bases). Germline-derived CDR1 and CDR2 are MNHEY and SVGAGI. The CDR3 has 13 residues. Deletions cut 0 bases from V and 4 bases from J, with 5 bases between. The CDR3 nucleotides read TGTGCCAGCAGTTACTCGACAGCAGATACGCAGTATTTT. Translating it yields CASSYSTADTQYF.

The V call is TRBV7-2, the J call TRBJ2-5; tentative D call: TRBD2 (6 bases). The CDR3 contains 15 residues. V was cut by 3 bases and J by 2 bases, with 13 bases left in between. The V gene's germline CDR1 is SGHTA and CDR2 FQGNSA. CDR3: CASSFRGLSQETQYF. CDR3 DNA sequence: TGTGCCAGCAGCTTTAGGGGACTTTCGCAAGAGACCCAGTACTTC.

This clone was seen more than once but under ten times. The J gene is TRBJ2-7, the V gene TRBV7-3, with 11 nucleotides matching TRBD2. Germline loops: CDR1 SGHTA, CDR2 FQGTGA. V dropped 3 bases and J dropped 0; count of bases not matched to a gene: 1. The CDR3 is 15 amino acids. In DNA, the CDR3 is TGTGCCAGCAGCTTTAGCGGGAGGGCCTCCTACGAGCAGTACGTC. This encodes CASSFSGRASYEQYV.

The CDR3 protein is CASSIERVPYNEQFF. The CDR3 DNA reads TGTGCCAGTAGTATTGAGAGGGTCCCCTACAATGAGCAGTTCTTC. The rearrangement links TRBV19 to TRBJ2-1; maybe TRBD2 (5 bases). The CDR3 extends over 15 amino acids. V was clipped by 3 bases and J by 2 bases, with 11 bases between them. Germline V gene lookup returns CDR1 LNHDA and CDR2 SQIVND (reference sequence).

This sequence joins TRBV2 and TRBJ1-4; no clear D gene. With 4 bases removed from V and 9 bases from J, the gap between germline ends came to 30 bases. The CDR3 has 19 residues. Looked up from germline, CDR1 is SNHLY and CDR2 is FYNNEI. CDR3 nucleotide sequence: TGTGCCAGCAGTGTTGCTGGTCGGCTAGCGCTAGATCCCCTAAAAAAACTGTTTTTT. This translates into CASSVAGRLALDPLKKLFF. The full variable domain, with the rest looked up from reference TRBV2 and TRBJ1-4, is EPEVTQTPSHQVTQMGQEVILRCVPISNHLYFYWYRQILGQKVEFLVSFYNNEISEKSEIFDDQFSVERPDGSNFTLKIRSTKLEDSAMYFCASSVAGRLALDPLKKLFFGSGTQLSVL.

This clone was seen a handful of times. The same CDR3 is also encoded by other DNA sequences in this sample. The rearrangement links TRBV7-2 to TRBJ2-5; a possible D gene is TRBD2 (6 bases). There are 14 residues in the CDR3. CDR1 is SGHTA and CDR2 is FQGNSA in the germline V gene. Between the trimmed V and J ends, which lost 1 base and 4 bases, there was a span of 10 bases. The CDR3 bases are TGTGCCAGCAGCTTAGGGACCGGGGGAGAGACCCAGTACTTC. As protein: CASSLGTGGETQYF.

V usage is TRBV6-5 and J usage is TRBJ2-1; D gene unclear. CDR1 is MNHEY, CDR2 SVGAGI, per germline. The CDR3 consists of 15 residues. The V end was cut by 5 bases, the J end by 5 bases, with 16 bases between. CDR3 sequence: CASSQLALGNNEQFF. In DNA form, the CDR3 reads TGTGCCAGCAGTCAACTCGCTCTAGGGAACAATGAGCAGTTCTTC.

The chain employs TRBV11-2 and TRBJ1-4; D is ambiguous. Germline V CDR1 and CDR2: SGHAT, FQNNGV. The CDR3 loop spans 15 amino acids. Trimming took 5 bases from V and 7 from J, leaving 17 bases between them. CDR3 amino acids: CASSPSEIETEKLFF. As DNA, the CDR3 is TGTGCCAGCAGCCCCTCGGAGATAGAGACTGAAAAACTGTTTTTT. Filled out from reference TRBV11-2 and TRBJ1-4, the complete variable domain reads EAGVAQSPRYKIIEKRQSVAFWCNPISGHATLYWYQQILGQGPKLLIQFQNNGVVDDSQLPKDRFSAERLKGVDSTLKIQPAKLEDSAVYLCASSPSEIETEKLFFGSGTQLSVL.

V usage is TRBV7-2 and J usage is TRBJ2-2; D possibly corresponds to TRBD1 (6 bases). The CDR3 is 13 amino acids. V gave up 5 bases and J gave up 8 bases, with 12 bases separating them. CDR1 is SGHTA and CDR2 is FQGNSA in the germline V gene. The CDR3 sequence is CASSLGGTGELFF. Here the CDR3 DNA reads TGTGCCAGCAGCCTTGGGGGCACAGGGGAGCTGTTTTTT.

The genes are TRBV7-2 and TRBJ1-2; D perhaps matches TRBD1 (6 bases). The CDR3 runs 14 residues. The germline CDR1 and CDR2 sequences are SGHTA and FQGNSA. V gave up 1 base and J gave up 7 bases, with 13 bases separating them. The CDR3, as DNA: TGTGCCAGCAGCTTAGGTGGGGGCGAGGGTGGCTACACCTTC. Its translation is CASSLGGGEGGYTF.

This chain uses TRBV4-3 with TRBJ1-5, with a weak D call TRBD1 (6 bases). The V and J ends lost 0 bases and 7 bases respectively, with 13 bases between them. CDR1 LGHNA and CDR2 YSLEER come from the germline V gene. The CDR3 totals 15 residues. The CDR3 nucleotides are TGCGCCAGCAGCCAAGATTCAGGGGAATCCCAGCCCCAGCATTTT. The encoded protein is CASSQDSGESQPQHF.

The chain combines TRBV9 with TRBJ2-7, with D possibly being TRBD2 (5 bases). The CDR3 is made up of 14 amino acids. Deletions cut 0 bases from V and 5 bases from J, with 12 bases between. Germline V lookup: CDR1 SGDLS, CDR2 YYNGEE. The CDR3 region is CASSVGWRLDEQYF. In DNA, the CDR3 is TGTGCCAGCAGCGTAGGCTGGAGGCTAGACGAGCAGTACTTC.

The gene calls are TRBV9 and TRBJ2-5, with 9 bases identical to TRBD2. The CDR3 consists of 15 residues. Per the germline V gene, CDR1 is SGDLS and CDR2 is YYNGEE. V shed 3 bases and J 1 base; nucleotides not matched to a gene: 4. CDR3 residues: CASSALAGAQETQYF. The CDR3 region has the DNA TGTGCCAGCAGCGCCTTAGCGGGGGCCCAAGAGACCCAGTACTTC.

This chain joins TRBV19 and TRBJ2-1, with D perhaps being TRBD1 or TRBD2 (5 bases each). Trimming pared 5 bases from V and 0 bases from J, leaving 11 bases between. This CDR3 spans 15 amino acids. Germline CDR1 reads LNHDA; CDR2 reads SQIVND (reference sequence). Written as DNA, the CDR3 is TGTGCCAGTAGTGTATCGGGGACCTCCTACAATGAGCAGTTCTTC. It is translated as CASSVSGTSYNEQFF.

The chain combines TRBV7-9 with TRBJ2-6, with 7 bases matching TRBD1. Germline CDR1 is SEHNR and CDR2 is FQNEAQ (reference sequence). This CDR3 comprises 16 residues. With V trimmed by 5 bases and J by 4 bases, 8 bases remained unmatched. CDR3 DNA sequence: TGTGCCAGCAGCATGAGACAGGGCACCGGGGCCAACGTCCTGACTTTC. This gives the protein CASSMRQGTGANVLTF.

The chain joins TRBV5-4 to TRBJ2-3; D is unclear. This CDR3 is 15 amino acids long. Trimming pared 0 bases from V and 2 bases from J, leaving 10 bases between. Germline V gene lookup returns CDR1 SGHNT and CDR2 YYREEE (reference sequence). For the CDR3, the DNA is TGTGCCAGCAGCTTGGGCAGAACCACCACAGATACGCAGTATTTT. This codes for CASSLGRTTTDTQYF.

The CDR3 is CAISLGAQETQYF. The CDR3 coding sequence is TGTGCCATCTCCCTGGGAGCCCAAGAGACCCAGTACTTC. This chain links TRBV15 with TRBJ2-5; possibly TRBD2 for D (5 bases). Trimming removed 10 bases at V and 1 base at J, with 13 bases between. The CDR3 is 13 amino acids. Per germline, CDR1 LNHNV and CDR2 YYDKDF (reference sequence).

The chain couples TRBV25-1 to TRBJ2-7; D may be TRBD1 (6 bases). This CDR3 region has 14 residues. The V end was cut by 5 bases, the J end by 2 bases, with 13 bases between. Germline values: CDR1 MGHDK, CDR2 SYGVNS. DNA for the CDR3: TGTGCCAGCAGTCCAGGGGTTTCGGCCTACGAGCAGTACTTC. It translates to CASSPGVSAYEQYF.

The gene calls are TRBV6-6 and TRBJ2-3; D is uncertain. The V end lost 7 bases, the J end lost 6 bases, and 23 bases lay between the germline ends. This CDR3 comprises 16 residues. Per the germline V gene, CDR1 is MNHNY and CDR2 is SVGAGI (reference sequence). The CDR3 sequence: CASTPPGGQLLDTQYF. The CDR3 DNA sequence: TGTGCCAGCACCCCACCGGGCGGTCAGCTTTTGGATACGCAGTATTTT.

The V gene is TRBV7-3, the J gene TRBJ2-1, with 10 positions matching TRBD2. The V and J ends lost 2 bases and 7 bases, in that order; junction bases with no gene match: 8. CDR3 size: 16 residues. Germline loops: CDR1 SGHTA, CDR2 FQGTGA. CDR3 sequence reads: CASSLQRGGFGNEQFF. CDR3 DNA: TGTGCCAGCAGCTTACAGCGGGGGGGTTTTGGTAATGAGCAGTTCTTC.

This chain uses TRBV6-5 with TRBJ1-2; TRBD1 aligns across 8 bases. Trimming removed 5 bases from V and 8 bases from J; junction bases left unmatched: 10. Germline values: CDR1 MNHEY, CDR2 SVGAGI. The CDR3 has 14 amino acids. CDR3 bases: TGTGCCAGCAGTAACAACAGGGGGTGGGGAGGCTACACCTTC. Amino acid sequence: CASSNNRGWGGYTF.

The chain links TRBV3-1 (or the pseudogene TRBV3-2) to TRBJ1-2; perhaps TRBD1 as D (5 bases). The V end was cut by 0 bases, the J end by 7 bases, with 12 bases between. CDR3 length: 14 amino acids. The V gene's germline CDR1 is LGHDT and CDR2 YNNKEL (reference sequence). This CDR3 is CASSQESRVSGYTF. In nucleotides, the CDR3 is TGTGCCAGCAGCCAAGAATCCAGGGTGAGTGGCTACACCTTC.

This clone was seen a single time. The J gene is TRBJ2-2, the V gene TRBV6-5; the D is unclear. Looked up from germline, CDR1 is MNHEY and CDR2 is SVGAGI. The CDR3 spans 14 residues. V lost 3 bases, J lost 6 bases, and 11 bases lay in between. In nucleotides, the CDR3 is TGTGCCAGCAGTTATCTGACTGGTTCCGGGGAGCTGTTTTTT. As protein: CASSYLTGSGELFF.

This clone appeared once. CDR3 in amino acids: CASSSKTGEDEKLFF. The CDR3, as DNA: TGTGCCAGCAGCTCAAAGACAGGGGAAGATGAAAAACTGTTTTTT. This chain joins TRBV5-4 and TRBJ1-4, with 8 bases fitting TRBD1. V gave up 3 bases and J gave up 6 bases; unmatched junction bases: 7. Germline CDR1 and CDR2: SGHNT and YYREEE (reference sequence). This CDR3 spans 15 amino acids.